Included here is one T cell receptor (beta chain) sequence, with context. Its matching antigen is unknown. This sample stems from a study of CD8+ T cells in alopecia areata. About the study: Oral tofacitinib, 5 to 10 mg twice daily, was given in an open-label trial.

Collection of lesional scalp punch biopsies and peripheral blood was performed in alopecia areata patients. Study results and limitations: In patients, TCRs were shared less clearly than in mice, and HLA may possibly be involved. Sequences from scalp samples also cover resident alphabeta T cells of normal skin.

Extracted from the samples, RNA was reverse transcribed into cDNA to serve as the sequencing template. Data came from immunoSEQ multiplex PCR; TCRdb stores just in-frame clones and leaves some out. Of about 130,000 clones in the sample, about 50% were seen once. The V gene end was trimmed by 2 bases and the J gene end by 2 bases; junction bases not matched to a gene: 18. Germline V CDR1 and CDR2: SGHVS, FNYEAQ. This CDR3 contains 20 residues. This receptor was obtained from a human donor with alopecia areata. The chain employs TRBV7-6 and TRBJ2-3, with 8 bases aligning to TRBD1. The sample was CD8+ T cells sorted from blood, taken at week 0. DNA of the CDR3: TGTGCCAGCAGCTTATTACCCTATTACGAAAGCAGGGGGCCCACAGATACGCAGTATTTT. It codes for CASSLLPYYESRGPTDTQYF.